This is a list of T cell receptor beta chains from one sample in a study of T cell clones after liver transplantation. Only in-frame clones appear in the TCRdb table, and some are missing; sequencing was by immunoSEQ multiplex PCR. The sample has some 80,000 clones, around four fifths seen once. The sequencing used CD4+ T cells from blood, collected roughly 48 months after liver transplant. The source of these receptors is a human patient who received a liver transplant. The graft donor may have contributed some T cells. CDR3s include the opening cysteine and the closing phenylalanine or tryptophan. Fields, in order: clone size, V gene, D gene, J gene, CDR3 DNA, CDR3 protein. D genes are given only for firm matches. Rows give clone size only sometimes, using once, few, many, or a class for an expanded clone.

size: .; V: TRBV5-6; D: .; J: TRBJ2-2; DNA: TGTGCCAGCAGGCTTACAGGGATAAACACCGGGGAGCTGTTTTTT; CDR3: CASRLTGINTGELFF
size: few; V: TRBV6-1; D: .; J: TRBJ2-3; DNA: TGTGCCAGCAGTGGCCAGTCAGGGGCAGATACGCAGTATTTT; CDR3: CASSGQSGADTQYF
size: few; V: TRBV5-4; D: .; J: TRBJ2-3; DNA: TGTGCCAGCAGCGCGACCGGGACTCCCACAGATACGCAGTATTTT; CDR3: CASSATGTPTDTQYF
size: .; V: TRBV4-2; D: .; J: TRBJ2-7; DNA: TGTGCCAGCAGCCAAGAACTTTTCTTCGCGGGGACCTACGAGCAGTACTTC; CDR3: CASSQELFFAGTYEQYF
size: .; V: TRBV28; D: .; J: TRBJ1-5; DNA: TGTGCCAGCAGTTCAGGGTCAGGCAATCAGCCCCAGCATTTT; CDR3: CASSSGSGNQPQHF
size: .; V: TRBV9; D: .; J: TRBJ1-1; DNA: TGTGCCAGCAGCGGACACGGGGCATTCTCGAACACTGAAGCTTTCTTT; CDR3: CASSGHGAFSNTEAFF
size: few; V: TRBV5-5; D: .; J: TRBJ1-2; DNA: TGTGCCAGCAGCTTGGTGGGCGGCGTCTCTAACTATGGCTACACCTTC; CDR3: CASSLVGGVSNYGYTF
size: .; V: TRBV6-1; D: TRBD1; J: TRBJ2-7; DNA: TGTGCCAGCAGTCCAGCGGGACAGGGGTCCTACGAGCAGTACTTC; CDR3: CASSPAGQGSYEQYF
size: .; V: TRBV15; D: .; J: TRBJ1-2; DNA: TGTGCCACCAGCTTTTTTGTGGACAACTATGGCTACACCTTC; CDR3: CATSFFVDNYGYTF
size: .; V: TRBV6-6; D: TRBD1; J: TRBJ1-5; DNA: TGTGCCAGCAGTTACTTAATACAGGGGGCCGGTCAGCCCCAGCATTTT; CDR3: CASSYLIQGAGQPQHF
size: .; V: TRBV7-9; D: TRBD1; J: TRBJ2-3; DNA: TGTGCCAGCAGCAAGAGGACAGGCCTCACAGATACGCAGTATTTT; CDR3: CASSKRTGLTDTQYF
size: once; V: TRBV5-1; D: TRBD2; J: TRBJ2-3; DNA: TGCGCCAGCAGCTTGGCCGGGTTAGCGGGAGATACGCAGTATTTT; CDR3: CASSLAGLAGDTQYF
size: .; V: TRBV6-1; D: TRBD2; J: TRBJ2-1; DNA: TGTGCCAGCAGTTGGGAGGGGAGCTCCTACAATGAGCAGTTCTTC; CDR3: CASSWEGSSYNEQFF